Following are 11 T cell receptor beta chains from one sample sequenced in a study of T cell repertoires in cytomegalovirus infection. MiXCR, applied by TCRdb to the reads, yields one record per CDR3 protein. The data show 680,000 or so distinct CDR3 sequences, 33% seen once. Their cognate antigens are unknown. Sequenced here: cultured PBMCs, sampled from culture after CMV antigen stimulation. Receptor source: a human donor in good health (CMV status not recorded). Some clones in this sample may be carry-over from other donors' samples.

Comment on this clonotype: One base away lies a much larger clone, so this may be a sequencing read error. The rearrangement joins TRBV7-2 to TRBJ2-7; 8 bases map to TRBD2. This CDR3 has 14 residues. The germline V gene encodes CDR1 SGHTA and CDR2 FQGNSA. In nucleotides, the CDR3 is TGTGCCAGCAGCGTTAGCGGGACCCACTACGAGCTGTACTTC. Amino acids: CASSVSGTHYELYF.

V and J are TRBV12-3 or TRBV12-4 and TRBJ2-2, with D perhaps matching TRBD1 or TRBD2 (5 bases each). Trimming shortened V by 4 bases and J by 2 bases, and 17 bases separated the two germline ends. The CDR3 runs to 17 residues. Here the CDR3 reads CASSSPPGTANTGELFF. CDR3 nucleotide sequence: TGTGCCAGCAGTTCCCCCCCAGGGACGGCAAACACCGGGGAGCTGTTTTTT.

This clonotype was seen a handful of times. CDR3 residues: CASSIPGGKNTEAFF. As DNA, the CDR3 is TGTGCCAGTAGTATTCCCGGTGGGAAGAACACTGAAGCTTTCTTT. V gene TRBV19 combines with J gene TRBJ1-1; the D is unclear. The CDR3 is 15 residues long. Germline loops: CDR1 LNHDA, CDR2 SQIVND (reference sequence). The ends were cut back, 3 bases at V and 1 base at J, with 12 bases in the middle.

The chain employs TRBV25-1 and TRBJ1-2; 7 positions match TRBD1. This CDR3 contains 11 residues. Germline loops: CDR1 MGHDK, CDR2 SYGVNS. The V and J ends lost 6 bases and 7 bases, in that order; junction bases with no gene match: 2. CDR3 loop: CASSDRAGYTF. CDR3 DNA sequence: TGTGCCAGCAGCGACAGGGCTGGCTACACCTTC.

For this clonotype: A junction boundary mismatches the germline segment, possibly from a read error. The DNA of the CDR3 is TGTGCCAGCAGCGCCCCTGCTGCCCACTCCTACAAAGAGCAGTTCTTC. Translating it yields CASSAPAAHSYKEQFF. V usage is TRBV7-8 and J usage is TRBJ2-1; no reliable D call. The CDR3 runs to 16 residues. Germline V CDR1 and CDR2: SGHVS, FQNEAQ.

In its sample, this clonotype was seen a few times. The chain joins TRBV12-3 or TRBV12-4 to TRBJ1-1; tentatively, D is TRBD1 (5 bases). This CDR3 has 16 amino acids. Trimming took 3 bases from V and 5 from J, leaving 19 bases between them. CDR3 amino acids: CASSFRGGMSKTEAFF. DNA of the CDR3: TGTGCCAGCAGTTTCCGCGGGGGGATGAGTAAAACTGAAGCTTTCTTT.

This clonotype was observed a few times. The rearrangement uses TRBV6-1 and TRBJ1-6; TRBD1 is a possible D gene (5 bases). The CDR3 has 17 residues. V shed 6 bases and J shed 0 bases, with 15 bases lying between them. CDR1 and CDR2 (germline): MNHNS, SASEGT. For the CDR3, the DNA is TGTGCCAGCAGAAAAGGACATACAAGCTCCTATAATTCACCCCTCCACTTT. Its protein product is CASRKGHTSSYNSPLHF.

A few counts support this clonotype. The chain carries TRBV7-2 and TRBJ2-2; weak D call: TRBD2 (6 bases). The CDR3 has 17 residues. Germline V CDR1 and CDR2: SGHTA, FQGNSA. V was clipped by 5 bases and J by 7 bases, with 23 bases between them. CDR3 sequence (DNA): TGTGCCAGCAGCAACGCCCGCTTTGGGGGGAGGATCGGGGAGCTGTTTTTT. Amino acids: CASSNARFGGRIGELFF.

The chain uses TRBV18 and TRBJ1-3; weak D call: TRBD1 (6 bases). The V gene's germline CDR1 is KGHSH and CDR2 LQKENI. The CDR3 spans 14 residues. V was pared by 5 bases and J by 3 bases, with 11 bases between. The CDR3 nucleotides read TGTGCCAGCTCAACACAGGGAGATGGAAACACCATATATTTT. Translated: CASSTQGDGNTIYF. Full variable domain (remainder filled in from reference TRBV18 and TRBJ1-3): NAGVMQNPRHLVRRRGQEARLRCSPMKGHSHVYWYRQLPEEGLKFMVYLQKENIIDESGMPKERFSAEFPKEGPSILRIQQVVRGDSAAYFCASSTQGDGNTIYFGEGSWLTVV.

DNA for the CDR3: TGTGCCAGCAGTTTCAATTACGGGAATGAGCAGTTCTTC. Protein sequence: CASSFNYGNEQFF. The rearrangement uses TRBV27 and TRBJ2-1; D call uncertain. V shed 3 bases and J shed 7 bases, with 10 bases lying between them. Germline V gene lookup returns CDR1 MNHEY and CDR2 SMNVEV (reference sequence). CDR3 size: 13 residues.

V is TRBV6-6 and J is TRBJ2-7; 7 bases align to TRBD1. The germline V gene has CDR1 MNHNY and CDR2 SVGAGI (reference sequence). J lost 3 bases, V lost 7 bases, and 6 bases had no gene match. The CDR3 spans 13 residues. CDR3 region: CASKTGTVYEQYF. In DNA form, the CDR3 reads TGTGCCAGCAAAACTGGGACAGTCTACGAGCAGTACTTC.